The entry that follows covers one T cell receptor (beta chain) sequence. This clone's antigen is unknown. No quality values exist for individual bases; no much larger clone is one base distant. The record originates from a study of blood T cell repertoires in COVID-19 (dated by TCRdb to about 2020). Study-level background: Samples covering the acute and convalescent phases of COVID-19 were provided by collaborators in the United States, Italy and Spain. Subjects who had been exposed to COVID-19, were actively infected with it, or had recovered from it provided the deeply sampled blood TCRbeta repertoires that made up the dataset. The samples were drawn from two sources: the first 160 participants of the ongoing ImmuneRACE study, and 1,200 or so subjects contributed by 6 global collaborators. The repertoires were made available in a free public database intended to serve as a resource for research on the immune response to SARS-CoV-2. Where HLA class I and class II types were available, the types were taken from metadata supplied by the sample provider, not from assay-based typing. A de-identified subject ID, COVID-19 status, age in years and sex were almost always included in the sample metadata. The material from the prospective study consisted of cDNA or gDNA derived from T cells, B-cell-depleted T cells, or PBMCs. Study-wide conclusions, independent of this receptor: How much clinical and demographic metadata was included differed by source and by participant, and the metadata was provided uncurated.

A second Seattle source provided samples from volunteer blood donors who had recovered from COVID-19. Collaborating institutions collected whole blood in K2EDTA tubes following their own protocols. For TCRbeta analysis, collaborator samples were shipped as frozen whole blood, as isolated PBMCs, or as DNA extracted from either sample type. Taken from the germline V gene (reference sequence), the CDR1 and CDR2 loops are SEHNR and FQNEAQ. The CDR3 measures 18 amino acids from cysteine to phenylalanine. Just CDR3 DNA is preserved here, 54 bases in frame from base 1. The germline ends are 25 bases apart after V is trimmed by 5 bases and J by 4 bases. The immunoSEQ Assay, a bias-controlled multiplex PCR, was used to amplify TCRbeta CDR3 regions from genomic DNA. Per the source publication's procedure: The number of nucleated cells in each sample was estimated by amplification of reference gene primers within the assay. To quantify the absolute abundance of each unique TCRbeta CDR3 rearrangement, sequence reads were collapsed and filtered. For each sample, productive Simpson clonality was calculated as the square root of Simpson's diversity index across productive rearrangements. TCRdb took this table from immuneACCESS and kept in-frame rearrangements with V and J called. Such tables lack part of the clones; where checked against another copy, unresolved V genes explain under half of the gap, and the rest is unexplained. D and trimming come from the DNA, and the V and J calls and clone size come from that table. The sample has about 190,000 clones on record, roughly 88% of them singletons. 5.5% to 7% of the sample is taken by the ten largest.

The V and J genes are TRBV7-9 and TRBJ2-3; possibly the D gene is TRBD1, per 6 matching bases. Sequencing was carried out using peripheral blood. The clonotype comes from a woman in her thirties or forties who had recovered from COVID-19. The sequence in DNA is TGTGCCAGCAGCACCAAATACGGACCAAGCAGGGGCCCAGATACGCAGTATTTT. Its amino acids are CASSTKYGPSRGPDTQYF.